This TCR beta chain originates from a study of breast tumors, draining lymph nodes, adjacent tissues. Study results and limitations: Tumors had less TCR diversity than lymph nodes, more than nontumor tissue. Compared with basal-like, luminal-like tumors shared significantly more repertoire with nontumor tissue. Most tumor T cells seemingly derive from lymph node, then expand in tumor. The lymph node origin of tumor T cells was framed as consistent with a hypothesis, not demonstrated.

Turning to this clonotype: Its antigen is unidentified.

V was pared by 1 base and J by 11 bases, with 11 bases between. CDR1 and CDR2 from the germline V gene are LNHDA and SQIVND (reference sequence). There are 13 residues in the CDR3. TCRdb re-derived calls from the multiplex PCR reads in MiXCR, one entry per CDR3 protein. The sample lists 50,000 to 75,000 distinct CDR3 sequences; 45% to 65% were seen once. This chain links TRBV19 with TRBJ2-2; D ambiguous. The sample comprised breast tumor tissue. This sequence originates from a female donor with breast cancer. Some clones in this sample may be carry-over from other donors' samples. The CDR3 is CASSIGTYGELFF. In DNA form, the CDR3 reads TGTGCCAGTAGTATAGGTACATACGGCGAGCTGTTTTTT.